This T cell receptor beta chain was identified in a study of T cell changes during pregnancy in multiple sclerosis. Only in-frame clones appear in the TCRdb table, and some are missing; sequencing was by immunoSEQ multiplex PCR. The profile shows tens of thousands of clones, approximately 88% of them singletons. In germline, CDR1 is MDHEN, CDR2 SYDVKM. V shed 3 bases and J shed 2 bases, with 2 bases lying between them. The CDR3 loop spans 11 amino acids. The clonotype originates from a female donor in good health, enrolled as a control in a pregnancy study. The source was peripheral blood, collected in the first trimester of pregnancy. The chain recombines TRBV28 with TRBJ2-7; the D is unclear. The chain's CDR3 is CASSFAYEQYF. The CDR3 DNA reads as TGTGCCAGCAGTTTCGCCTACGAGCAGTACTTC.